This T cell receptor beta chain was recovered during a study of cytomegalovirus exposure and HLA in healthy donors. Findings and caveats of the study: Across donors, sequencing depth was assumed by presence/absence analyses to be roughly uniform. Reportedly, a later analysis found an Asian-associated ancestry cluster had fewer N-insertions than the roughly 700-donor mean.

CDR1 is MNHEY, CDR2 SMNVEV, per germline (reference sequence). The CDR3 has 19 residues. The ends lost 1 base at V and 3 bases at J; junction bases unmatched: 10. Primers for the PCR totalled 60 Vbeta and 13 Jbeta. The repertoire was sequenced with immunoSEQ multiplex PCR; TCRdb's copy has only in-frame clones and lacks some. This sample has roughly 60,000 clones; about 81% occur once, and the top ten carry roughly 5.3%. As to this clone: Antigen unknown.

The receptor's source is a woman in her twenties or thirties in good health and CMV-seronegative. Sequences were obtained from PBMCs. V usage is TRBV27 and J usage is TRBJ2-6; TRBD2 aligns across 9 bases. CDR3: CASSLWAGGYLSGANVLTF. The CDR3 nucleotides are TGTGCCAGCAGTTTATGGGCGGGAGGGTATCTAAGTGGGGCCAACGTCCTGACTTTC.